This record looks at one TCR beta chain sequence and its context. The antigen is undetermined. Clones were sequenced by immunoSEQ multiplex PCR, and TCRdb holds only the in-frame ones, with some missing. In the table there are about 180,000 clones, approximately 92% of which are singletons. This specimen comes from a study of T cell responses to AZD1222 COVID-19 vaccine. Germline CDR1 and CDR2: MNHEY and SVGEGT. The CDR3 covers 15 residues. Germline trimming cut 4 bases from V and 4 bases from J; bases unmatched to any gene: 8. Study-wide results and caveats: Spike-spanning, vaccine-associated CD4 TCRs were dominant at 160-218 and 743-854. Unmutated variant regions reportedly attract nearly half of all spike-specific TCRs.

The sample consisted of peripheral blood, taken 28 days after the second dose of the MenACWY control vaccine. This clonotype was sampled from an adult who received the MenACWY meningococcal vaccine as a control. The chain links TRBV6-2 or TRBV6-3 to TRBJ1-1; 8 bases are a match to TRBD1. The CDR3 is CASSSHRTGITEAFF. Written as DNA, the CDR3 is TGTGCCAGCAGTTCTCATCGGACAGGGATCACTGAAGCTTTCTTT.